What follows are 8 T cell receptor beta chains derived from one specimen sequenced in a study of blood T cell repertoires in COVID-19. Clones were read by immunoSEQ multiplex PCR, and TCRdb kept only the in-frame ones, dropping some. Here the sample spans 150,000 to 200,000 clones, roughly 81% being singletons. Input material: peripheral blood. These receptors were taken from a woman in her forties with COVID-19, enrolled during active disease.

J is TRBJ1-4 and V is TRBV4-2; 8 nucleotides align to TRBD1. CDR3 length equals 18 residues. From germline, CDR1 is LGHNA and CDR2 YNFKEQ. The V gene end was trimmed by 3 bases and the J gene end by 2 bases; junction bases not matched to a gene: 11. Written as DNA, the CDR3 is TGTGCCAGCAGCCAGCGCGGCAGGGGGCGGGAGACTAATGAAAAACTGTTTTTT. Its translation is CASSQRGRGRETNEKLFF.

This clone came up a few times. V and J are TRBV6-4 and TRBJ1-2, with 7 bases aligning to TRBD1. The V gene's germline CDR1 is MRHNA and CDR2 SNTAGT. Losses at the gene ends were 6 bases for V and 2 bases for J; bases not matched to a gene: 3. The CDR3 is 13 amino acids. The CDR3 DNA follows: TGTGCCAGCAGCCAGACAGGGAACTATGGCTACACCTTC. Residues: CASSQTGNYGYTF.

The chain links TRBV5-8 to TRBJ1-6; D perhaps matches TRBD1 (5 bases). Deletions cut 2 bases from V and 9 bases from J, with 15 bases between. The CDR3 is made up of 15 amino acids. Germline CDR1 SGHTS, CDR2 YDEGEE. CDR3 amino acids: CASSLESGRASPLHF. As DNA, the CDR3 is TGTGCCAGCAGCTTAGAGTCAGGGCGAGCTTCACCCCTCCACTTT. Together with reference TRBV5-8 and TRBJ1-6, the CDR3 gives the full variable domain: EAGVTQSPTHLIKTRGQQATLRCSPISGHTSVYWYQQALGLGLQFLLWYDEGEERNRGNFPPRFSGRQFPNYSSELNVNALELEDSALYLCASSLESGRASPLHFGNGTRLTVT.

The genes are TRBV7-8 and TRBJ2-7; TRBD2 aligns across 10 bases. The germline V gene encodes CDR1 SGHVS and CDR2 FQNEAQ. With 2 bases clipped from V and 5 bases from J, the junction kept 18 bases outside the gene matches. This CDR3 has 19 amino acids. CDR3 in DNA: TGTGCCAGCAGCTTACAAGCGGGAGGGCCAATGGCCGGGGTAAACGAGCAGTACTTC. Translating it yields CASSLQAGGPMAGVNEQYF.

This sequence joins TRBV28 and TRBJ2-3; 11 bases align to TRBD2. The CDR3 has 16 amino acids. CDR1 and CDR2 from the germline V gene are MDHEN and SYDVKM. Unmatched junction bases numbered 7, after V lost 4 bases and J lost 4 bases. CDR3 region: CASSSPTSGNADTQYF. The CDR3 DNA sequence: TGTGCCAGCAGTTCCCCGACTAGCGGGAACGCAGATACGCAGTATTTT.

The rearrangement uses TRBV6-5 and TRBJ2-2; a possible D gene is TRBD1 (6 bases). V lost 5 bases and J 2 bases, leaving 12 bases between the germline ends. Germline V gives CDR1 MNHEY, CDR2 SVGAGI. The CDR3 spans 15 residues. The CDR3 DNA sequence: TGTGCCAGCAGTACCCTCAGGGGAAACACCGGGGAGCTGTTTTTT. Its protein is CASSTLRGNTGELFF.

This sequence joins TRBV6-5 and TRBJ2-7, with a tentative D call TRBD2 (7 bases). The CDR3 length is 15 residues. Trimming shortened V by 6 bases and J by 0 bases, and 15 bases separated the two germline ends. Germline V gene sequence: CDR1 MNHEY, CDR2 SVGAGI. CDR3 nucleotide sequence: TGTGCCAGCAGCGCTAGGGGGGGAAACTCCTACGAGCAGTACGTC. Its protein is CASSARGGNSYEQYV.

The chain uses TRBV7-2 and TRBJ2-3; 9 nucleotides line up with TRBD2. CDR1 and CDR2 from the germline V gene are SGHTA and FQGNSA. The CDR3 runs 16 residues. J was trimmed by 4 bases and V by 5 bases; bases with no gene match: 10. CDR3 region: CASSRRAGGPPDTQYF. The CDR3 nucleotides read TGTGCCAGCAGCCGTAGGGCGGGAGGGCCTCCAGATACGCAGTATTTT. Together with reference TRBV7-2 and TRBJ2-3, the CDR3 gives the full variable domain: GAGVSQSPSNKVTEKGKDVELRCDPISGHTALYWYRQSLGQGLEFLIYFQGNSAPDKSGLPSDRFSAERTGGSVSTLTIQRTQQEDSAVYLCASSRRAGGPPDTQYFGPGTRLTVL.